This T cell receptor beta chain was sequenced in a study of liver allograft versus peripheral blood T cells. About the research overall: The authors compared T cell receptor repertoires in transplanted livers with those in the peripheral blood of recipients. Study outcomes and limitations: The authors reported that T cell receptor repertoires inside liver allografts differed from those in peripheral blood.

As regards this clonotype: The antigen remains unidentified.

One entry per CDR3 protein results from TCRdb running MiXCR on the reads. Among about 14,000 distinct CDR3 sequences, roughly 20% were seen once, and the ten largest hold less than 6%. Per the germline V gene, CDR1 is SGHNT and CDR2 is YYREEE (reference sequence). This CDR3 region has 15 residues. V lost 4 bases, J lost 8 bases, and 9 bases stayed unmatched. V is TRBV5-4 and J is TRBJ1-2, with 12 bases identical to TRBD1. The TCR originated in a human patient who had a liver transplant. These T cells may partly come from the graft donor. The CDR3 sequence: CASSAGQGASLGYTF. For the CDR3, the DNA is TGTGCCAGCAGCGCGGGACAGGGGGCTAGTTTGGGCTACACCTTC.